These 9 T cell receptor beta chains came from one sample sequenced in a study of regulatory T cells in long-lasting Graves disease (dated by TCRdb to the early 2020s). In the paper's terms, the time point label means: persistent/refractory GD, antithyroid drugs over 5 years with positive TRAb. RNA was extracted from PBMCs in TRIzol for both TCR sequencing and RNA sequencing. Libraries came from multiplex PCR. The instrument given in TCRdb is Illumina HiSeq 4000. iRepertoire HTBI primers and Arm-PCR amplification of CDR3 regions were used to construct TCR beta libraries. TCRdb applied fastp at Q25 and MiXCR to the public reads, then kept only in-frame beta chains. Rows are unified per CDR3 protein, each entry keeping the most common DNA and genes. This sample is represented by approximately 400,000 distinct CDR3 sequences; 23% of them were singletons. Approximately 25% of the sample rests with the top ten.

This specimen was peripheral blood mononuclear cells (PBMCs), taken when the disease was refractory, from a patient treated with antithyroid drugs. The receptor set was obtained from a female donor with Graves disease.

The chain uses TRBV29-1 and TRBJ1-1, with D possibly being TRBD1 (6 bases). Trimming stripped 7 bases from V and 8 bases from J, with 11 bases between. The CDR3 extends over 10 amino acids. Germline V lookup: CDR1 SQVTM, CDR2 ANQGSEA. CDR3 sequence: CSAITGEAFF. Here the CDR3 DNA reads TGCAGCGCCATTACAGGGGAAGCTTTCTTT.

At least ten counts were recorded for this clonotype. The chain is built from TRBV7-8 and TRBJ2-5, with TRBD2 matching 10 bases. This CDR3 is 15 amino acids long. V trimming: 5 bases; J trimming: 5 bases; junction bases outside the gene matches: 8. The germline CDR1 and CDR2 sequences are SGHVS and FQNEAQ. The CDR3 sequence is CASSNLAGVVETQYF. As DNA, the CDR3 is TGTGCCAGCAGCAACCTAGCGGGAGTCGTGGAGACCCAGTACTTC.

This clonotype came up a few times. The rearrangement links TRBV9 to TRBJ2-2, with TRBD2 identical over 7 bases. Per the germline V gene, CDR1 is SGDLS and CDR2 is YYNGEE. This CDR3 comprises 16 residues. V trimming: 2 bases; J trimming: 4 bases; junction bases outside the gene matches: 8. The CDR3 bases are TGTGCCAGCAGCGTTAAAGCGAGGACTAGCACCGGGGAGCTGTTTTTT. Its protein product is CASSVKARTSTGELFF.

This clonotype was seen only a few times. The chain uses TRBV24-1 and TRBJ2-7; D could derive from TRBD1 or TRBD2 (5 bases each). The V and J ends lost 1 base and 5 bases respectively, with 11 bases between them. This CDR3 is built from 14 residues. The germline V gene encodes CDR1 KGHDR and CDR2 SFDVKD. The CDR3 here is CATSDFGGGDEQYF. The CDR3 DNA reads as TGTGCCACCAGTGATTTCGGTGGGGGTGACGAGCAGTACTTC.

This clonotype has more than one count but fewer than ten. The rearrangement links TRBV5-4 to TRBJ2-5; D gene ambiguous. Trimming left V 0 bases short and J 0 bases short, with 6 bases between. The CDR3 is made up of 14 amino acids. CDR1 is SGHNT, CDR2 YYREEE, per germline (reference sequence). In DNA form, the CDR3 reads TGTGCCAGCAGCTTGGGCCCCAACCAAGAGACCCAGTACTTC. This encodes CASSLGPNQETQYF.

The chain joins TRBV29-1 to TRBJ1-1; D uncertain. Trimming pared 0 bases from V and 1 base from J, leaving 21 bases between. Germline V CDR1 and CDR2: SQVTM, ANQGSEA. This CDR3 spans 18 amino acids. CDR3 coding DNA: TGCAGCGTTGAAGATGGGTTAATAAAACCGGCGCAGAACACTGAAGCTTTCTTT. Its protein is CSVEDGLIKPAQNTEAFF.

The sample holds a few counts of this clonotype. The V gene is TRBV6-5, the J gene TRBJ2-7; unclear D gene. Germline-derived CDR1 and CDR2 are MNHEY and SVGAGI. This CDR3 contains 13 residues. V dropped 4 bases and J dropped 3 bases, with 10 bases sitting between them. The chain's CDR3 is CASSSPNLYEQYF. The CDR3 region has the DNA TGTGCCAGCAGTTCACCCAATCTCTACGAGCAGTACTTC.

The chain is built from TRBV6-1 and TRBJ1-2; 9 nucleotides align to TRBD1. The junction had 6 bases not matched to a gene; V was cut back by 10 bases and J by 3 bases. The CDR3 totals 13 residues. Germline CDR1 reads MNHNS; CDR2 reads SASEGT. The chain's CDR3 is CATHRGRDYGYTF. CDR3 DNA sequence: TGTGCCACCCACAGGGGGCGCGACTATGGCTACACCTTC.

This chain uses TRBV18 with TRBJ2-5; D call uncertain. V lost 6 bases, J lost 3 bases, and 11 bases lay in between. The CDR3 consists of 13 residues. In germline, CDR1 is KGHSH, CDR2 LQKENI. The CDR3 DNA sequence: TGTGCCAGCTCTCAAGACCTGGAAGAGACCCAGTACTTC. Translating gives CASSQDLEETQYF.